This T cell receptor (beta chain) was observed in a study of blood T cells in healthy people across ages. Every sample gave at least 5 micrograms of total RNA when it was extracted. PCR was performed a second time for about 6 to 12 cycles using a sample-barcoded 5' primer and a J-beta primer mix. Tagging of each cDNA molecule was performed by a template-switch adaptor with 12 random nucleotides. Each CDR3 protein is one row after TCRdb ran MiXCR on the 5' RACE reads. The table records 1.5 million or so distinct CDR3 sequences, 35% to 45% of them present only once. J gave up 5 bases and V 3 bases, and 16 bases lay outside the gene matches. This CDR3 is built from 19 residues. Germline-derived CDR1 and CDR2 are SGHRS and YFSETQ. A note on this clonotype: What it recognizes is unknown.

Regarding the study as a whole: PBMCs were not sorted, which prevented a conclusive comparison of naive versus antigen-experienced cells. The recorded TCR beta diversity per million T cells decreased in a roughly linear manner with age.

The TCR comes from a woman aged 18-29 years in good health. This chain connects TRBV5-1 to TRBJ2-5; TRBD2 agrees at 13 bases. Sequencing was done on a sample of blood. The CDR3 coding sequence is TGCGCCAGCAGCTCCTGGACTAGCGGGAGTGAGGTGTTATGGGAGACCCAGTACTTC. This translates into CASSSWTSGSEVLWETQYF.